Following are 29 T cell receptor beta chains from one sample sequenced in a study of blood T cell repertoires in COVID-19. Only in-frame clones appear in the TCRdb table, and some are missing; sequencing was by immunoSEQ multiplex PCR. The sample shows 150,000 to 200,000 clones, about 80% of them seen only once. Sequencing was performed on peripheral blood. The receptors here all came from a woman between 35 and 50 years old with COVID-19, enrolled during active disease.

The chain recombines TRBV4-1 with TRBJ1-1; 9 bases fit TRBD1. Germline CDR1 MGHRA, CDR2 YSYEKL. Unmatched junction bases numbered 13, after V lost 0 bases and J lost 8 bases. This CDR3 region has 17 residues. The CDR3 bases are TGCGCCAGCAGCCAAGATCATTCGAAGGGACAGGGACCCGAAGCTTTCTTT. This codes for CASSQDHSKGQGPEAFF.

The V call is TRBV30, the J call TRBJ1-3; no clear D gene. The V end was cut by 5 bases, the J end by 3 bases, with 14 bases between. Germline CDR1 GTSNPN, CDR2 SVGIG (reference sequence). CDR3 length: 14 amino acids. The CDR3 region has the DNA TGTGCCTGGTGTCTGCGCGCGATTGGAAACACCATATATTTT. Protein product: CAWCLRAIGNTIYF.

This clone was seen more than once but under ten times. The J gene is TRBJ1-2, the V gene TRBV28; the match to TRBD1 covers 7 bases. Trimming at V came to 4 bases and at J to 4 bases, leaving 12 bases not matched to a gene. CDR3 length: 16 amino acids. Germline assignment: CDR1 MDHEN and CDR2 SYDVKM. The CDR3 here is CASSSQDRIRGYGYTF. The CDR3 nucleotides read TGTGCCAGCAGTTCACAGGACAGGATCAGAGGCTATGGCTACACCTTC.

The CDR3 reads CASSTTGGSNTEAFF. The CDR3, as DNA: TGTGCCAGCAGCACGACAGGGGGTTCGAACACTGAAGCTTTCTTT. V gene TRBV7-3 combines with J gene TRBJ1-1; TRBD1 aligns across 9 bases. Germline V gives CDR1 SGHTA, CDR2 FQGTGA. This CDR3 is built from 15 residues. The V segment lost 5 bases and the J segment 1 base; nucleotides outside the gene matches: 5.

The chain uses TRBV19 and TRBJ1-1; D gene ambiguous. Between the trimmed V and J ends, which lost 6 bases and 5 bases, there was a span of 16 bases. The germline CDR1 and CDR2 sequences are LNHDA and SQIVND (reference sequence). This CDR3 spans 14 amino acids. Here the CDR3 reads CASSLGGRGTEAFF. CDR3 DNA sequence: TGTGCCAGTAGCTTGGGCGGAAGAGGGACTGAAGCTTTCTTT.

The V call is TRBV5-1, the J call TRBJ2-1, with D maybe TRBD2 (6 bases). Germline V gene lookup returns CDR1 SGHRS and CDR2 YFSETQ. This CDR3 spans 14 amino acids. V dropped 1 base and J dropped 6 bases, with 11 bases sitting between them. The CDR3 here is CASSLQTSGNEQFF. In DNA form, the CDR3 reads TGCGCCAGCAGCTTGCAGACTAGTGGCAATGAGCAGTTCTTC.

This clone appeared once. The chain is built from TRBV19 and TRBJ2-5; TRBD2 matches 7 bases. Germline V gene lookup returns CDR1 LNHDA and CDR2 SQIVND (reference sequence). The CDR3 consists of 15 residues. V trimming: 3 bases; J trimming: 2 bases; junction bases outside the gene matches: 6. CDR3 in amino acids: CASSMASGRQETQYF. The CDR3, as DNA: TGTGCCAGTAGTATGGCTAGCGGAAGGCAAGAGACCCAGTACTTC.

The chain combines TRBV12-3 or TRBV12-4 with TRBJ1-2, with D maybe TRBD1 (6 bases). This CDR3 region has 13 residues. With 6 bases removed from V and 8 bases from J, the gap between germline ends came to 16 bases. Here the CDR3 reads CASRANREWGYTF. The CDR3 DNA is TGTGCCAGCAGAGCGAACAGGGAGTGGGGCTACACCTTC.

This chain connects TRBV2 to TRBJ2-3, with D perhaps matching TRBD1 (5 bases). The germline V and J ends were trimmed by 2 bases and 2 bases, with 17 bases remaining between them. Germline V gives CDR1 SNHLY, CDR2 FYNNEI. The CDR3 is made up of 17 amino acids. The CDR3 nucleotides read TGTGCCAGCAGTGAAAGCTGGGGCGGCTTCTACACAGATACGCAGTATTTT. Amino acids: CASSESWGGFYTDTQYF. The entire variable domain, with the rest obtained from reference TRBV2 and TRBJ2-3, is as follows: EPEVTQTPSHQVTQMGQEVILRCVPISNHLYFYWYRQILGQKVEFLVSFYNNEISEKSEIFDDQFSVERPDGSNFTLKIRSTKLEDSAMYFCASSESWGGFYTDTQYFGPGTRLTVL.

This clone has a single count. This rearrangement joins TRBV7-9 to TRBJ1-6, with no clear D. Trimming took 1 base from V and 9 from J, leaving 10 bases between them. The CDR3 is made up of 14 amino acids. Germline CDR1 SEHNR, CDR2 FQNEAQ (reference sequence). CDR3 sequence (DNA): TGTGCCAGCAGCTTAGATCTTACTGGTTCACCCCTCCACTTT. Protein sequence: CASSLDLTGSPLHF.

The gene calls are TRBV11-1 and TRBJ1-5; D not certain. CDR1 and CDR2 (germline): SGHAT, FQDESV (reference sequence). V was shortened by 3 bases and J by 4 bases, with 7 bases between the two germline ends. CDR3 size: 13 residues. CDR3 coding DNA: TGTGCCAGCAGCTTTTCCCCTAATCAGCCCCAGCATTTT. Translated: CASSFSPNQPQHF. Complete variable domain (other parts from reference TRBV11-1 and TRBJ1-5): EAEVAQSPRYKITEKSQAVAFWCDPISGHATLYWYRQILGQGPELLVQFQDESVVDDSQLPKDRFSAERLKGVDSTLKIQPAELGDSAMYLCASSFSPNQPQHFGDGTRLSIL.

This clone is a singleton in its sample. The V call is TRBV5-1, the J call TRBJ2-5; maybe TRBD2 (6 bases). The ends were cut back, 6 bases at V and 5 bases at J, with 29 bases in the middle. The CDR3 runs to 18 residues. Germline lookup yields CDR1 SGHRS and CDR2 YFSETQ. Here the CDR3 DNA reads TGCGCCAGCAACCCGTCGAGGGGCGGGGACCCCGGAGGGGAGACCCAGTACTTC. As protein: CASNPSRGGDPGGETQYF. The entire variable domain, with the rest obtained from reference TRBV5-1 and TRBJ2-5, is as follows: KAGVTQTPRYLIKTRGQQVTLSCSPISGHRSVSWYQQTPGQGLQFLFEYFSETQRNKGNFPGRFSGRQFSNSRSEMNVSTLELGDSALYLCASNPSRGGDPGGETQYFGPGTRLLVL.

V usage is TRBV5-5 and J usage is TRBJ1-5; D unresolved. Trimming cost V 1 base and J 9 bases, with 17 bases left between them. The CDR3 is 15 residues long. Germline V gene sequence: CDR1 SGHKS, CDR2 YYEKEE (reference sequence). Here the CDR3 DNA reads TGTGCCAGCAGCTTGAACAGAATGGTAAACATGCCCCAGCATTTT. Its protein is CASSLNRMVNMPQHF.

This chain connects TRBV2 to TRBJ2-7, with a tentative D call TRBD2 (6 bases). The CDR3 is 13 amino acids. V dropped 6 bases and J dropped 1 base, with 10 bases sitting between them. Germline V gene sequence: CDR1 SNHLY, CDR2 FYNNEI. The CDR3 region has the DNA TGTGCCAGCAGGCGGGACGGTTCCTACGAGCAGTACTTC. It codes for CASRRDGSYEQYF.

This clone was counted only a few times. The chain carries TRBV6-5 and TRBJ2-7, with 7 bases fitting TRBD2. This CDR3 region has 14 residues. CDR1 and CDR2 from the germline V gene are MNHEY and SVGAGI. The junction had 10 bases not matched to a gene; V was cut back by 6 bases and J by 5 bases. The CDR3: CASRGGWLLDEQYV. The CDR3 DNA is TGTGCCAGCAGGGGGGGGTGGCTCCTGGACGAGCAGTACGTC.

This clone has at least ten counts. This chain connects TRBV2 to TRBJ1-2; D possibly corresponds to TRBD1 (5 bases). V dropped 7 bases and J dropped 8 bases, with 14 bases sitting between them. Germline V gene lookup returns CDR1 SNHLY and CDR2 FYNNEI. This CDR3 is built from 12 residues. For the CDR3, the DNA is TGTGCCAGCACCGCGGGGCCGGAGGGCTACACCTTC. Residues: CASTAGPEGYTF.

The sample holds one count of this clone. Here the CDR3 reads CASSESGGADTQYF. In nucleotides, the CDR3 is TGTGCCAGCAGCGAAAGCGGGGGGGCAGATACGCAGTATTTT. V and J are TRBV7-8 and TRBJ2-3, with 10 bases fitting TRBD2. The germline gives CDR1 SGHVS, CDR2 FQNEAQ. Losses at the gene ends were 5 bases for V and 4 bases for J; bases not matched to a gene: 3. This CDR3 has 14 amino acids.

This chain links TRBV12-3 or TRBV12-4 with TRBJ2-7; weak D call: TRBD1 (5 bases). V was cut by 6 bases and J by 4 bases, with 13 bases left in between. The CDR3 is 13 amino acids. The CDR3 DNA follows: TGTGCCAGCAGGCAGGGCGTGGGGTACGAGCAGTACTTC. It codes for CASRQGVGYEQYF.

In its sample, this clone was seen once. This sequence joins TRBV11-3 and TRBJ1-6, with a tentative D call TRBD1 (6 bases). With 4 bases removed from V and 8 bases from J, the gap between germline ends came to 9 bases. CDR1 and CDR2 (germline): SGHNT, YENEEA. The CDR3 runs to 13 residues. The DNA for the CDR3 is TGTGCCAGCAGCTCGGACAGCGATTCACCCCTCCACTTT. It codes for CASSSDSDSPLHF.

This clone was seen only once. J is TRBJ2-7 and V is TRBV21-1; TRBD2, as called in the table, went unchecked against the DNA. TRBV21-1 is a pseudogene locus. This CDR3 contains 17 residues. This chain's CDR3 is CASSPLTPPGSSYEQYF. As DNA, the CDR3 is TGTGCCAGCAGCCCCCTTACCCCGCCGGGATCGTCCTACGAGCAGTACTTC.

This clone was seen only once. This sequence joins TRBV9 and TRBJ1-6; D might be TRBD1 (6 bases). Germline V CDR1 and CDR2: SGDLS, YYNGEE. Trimming pared 0 bases from V and 2 bases from J, leaving 9 bases between. The CDR3 has 16 residues. CDR3 in amino acids: CASSVGPGAYNSPLHF. Here the CDR3 DNA reads TGTGCCAGCAGCGTAGGTCCAGGGGCCTATAATTCACCCCTCCACTTT.

The rearrangement joins TRBV13 to TRBJ2-7, with D perhaps matching TRBD1 (5 bases). The germline V and J ends were trimmed by 7 bases and 4 bases, with 14 bases remaining between them. The CDR3 totals 13 residues. Per the germline V gene, CDR1 is PRHDT and CDR2 is FYEKMQ (reference sequence). DNA of the CDR3: TGTGCCAGCAAGCAGGGTAGTTCGTACGAGCAGTACTTC. This sequence encodes CASKQGSSYEQYF.

This chain links TRBV5-5 with TRBJ1-2; D remains unclear. Germline values: CDR1 SGHKS, CDR2 YYEKEE (reference sequence). Deletions cut 0 bases from V and 5 bases from J, with 11 bases between. This CDR3 is built from 14 residues. In nucleotides, the CDR3 is TGTGCCAGCAGCTTGGACAGTATGGCTTATGGCTACACCTTC. Protein: CASSLDSMAYGYTF.

V gene TRBV5-4 combines with J gene TRBJ2-2; 7 bases are a match to TRBD2. The length of the CDR3 is 17 residues. CDR1 and CDR2 from the germline V gene are SGHNT and YYREEE (reference sequence). J lost 1 base, V lost 6 bases, and 12 bases had no gene match. CDR3 residues: CASTFSWGGGNTGELFF. The CDR3 DNA is TGTGCCAGCACCTTTTCTTGGGGGGGAGGGAACACCGGGGAGCTGTTTTTT.

This chain links TRBV29-1 with TRBJ2-7, with 12 bases lining up with TRBD1. Germline values: CDR1 SQVTM, CDR2 ANQGSEA. V trimming: 7 bases; J trimming: 5 bases; junction bases outside the gene matches: 6. The CDR3 loop spans 13 amino acids. In nucleotides, the CDR3 is TGCAGCGCAGGGACAGGGGGCCGGGACGAGCAGTACTTC. This gives the protein CSAGTGGRDEQYF.

J is TRBJ2-3 and V is TRBV18; TRBD2 might be the D (5 bases). Trimming left V 3 bases short and J 0 bases short, with 10 bases between. The CDR3 is made up of 15 amino acids. Germline CDR1 KGHSH, CDR2 LQKENI. In DNA form, the CDR3 reads TGTGCCAGCTCACCGCCGGGAACCAGCACAGATACGCAGTATTTT. Protein: CASSPPGTSTDTQYF.

The rearrangement links TRBV20-1 to TRBJ1-3, with no clear D. CDR3 size: 16 residues. Trimming left V 3 bases short and J 0 bases short, with 15 bases between. The V gene's germline CDR1 is DFQATT and CDR2 SNEGSKA (reference sequence). This chain's CDR3 is CSASSAGEPSGNTIYF. CDR3 bases: TGCAGTGCTAGTTCCGCCGGTGAACCCTCTGGAAACACCATATATTTT.

V is TRBV20-1 and J is TRBJ1-5; D unresolved. This CDR3 spans 12 amino acids. V gave up 3 bases and J gave up 4 bases, with 7 bases separating them. CDR1 and CDR2 (germline): DFQATT, SNEGSKA (reference sequence). The CDR3 region has the DNA TGCAGTGCTAGTCGCGGGAATCAGCCCCAGCATTTT. It translates to CSASRGNQPQHF.

This clone was detected a few times. This chain links TRBV19 with TRBJ1-5; 7 bases agree with TRBD1. The CDR3 runs to 15 residues. Germline V gives CDR1 LNHDA, CDR2 SQIVND (reference sequence). J lost 2 bases, V lost 3 bases, and 4 bases had no gene match. CDR3 protein: CASSISGQGNQPQHF. The CDR3, as DNA: TGTGCCAGTAGTATTTCTGGACAGGGCAATCAGCCCCAGCATTTT.